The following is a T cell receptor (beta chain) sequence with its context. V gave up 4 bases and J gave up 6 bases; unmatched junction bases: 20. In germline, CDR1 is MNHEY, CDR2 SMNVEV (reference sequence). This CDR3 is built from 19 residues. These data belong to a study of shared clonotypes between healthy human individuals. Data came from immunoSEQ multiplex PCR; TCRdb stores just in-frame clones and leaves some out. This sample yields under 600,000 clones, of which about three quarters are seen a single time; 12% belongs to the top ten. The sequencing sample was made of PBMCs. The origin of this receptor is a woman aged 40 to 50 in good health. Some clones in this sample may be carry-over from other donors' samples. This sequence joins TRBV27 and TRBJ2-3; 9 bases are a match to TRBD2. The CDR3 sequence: CASSSKSLTPGLARDTQYF. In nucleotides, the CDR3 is TGTGCCAGCAGTTCCAAATCCCTCACACCGGGACTAGCTAGGGATACGCAGTATTTT.